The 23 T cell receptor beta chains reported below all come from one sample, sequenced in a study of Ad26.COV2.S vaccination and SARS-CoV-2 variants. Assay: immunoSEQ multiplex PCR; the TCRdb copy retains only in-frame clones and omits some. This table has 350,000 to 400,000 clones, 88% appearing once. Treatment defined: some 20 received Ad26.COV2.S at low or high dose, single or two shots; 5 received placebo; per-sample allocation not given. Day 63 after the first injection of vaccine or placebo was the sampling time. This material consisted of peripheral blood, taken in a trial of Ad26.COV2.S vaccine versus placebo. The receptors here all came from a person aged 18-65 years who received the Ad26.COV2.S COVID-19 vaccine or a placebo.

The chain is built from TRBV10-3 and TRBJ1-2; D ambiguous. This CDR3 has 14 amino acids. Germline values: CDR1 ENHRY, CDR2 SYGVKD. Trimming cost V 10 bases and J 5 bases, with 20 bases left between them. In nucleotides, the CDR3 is TGTGCCACCACAGTCGGGCAAATGATTTATGGCTACACCTTC. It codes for CATTVGQMIYGYTF.

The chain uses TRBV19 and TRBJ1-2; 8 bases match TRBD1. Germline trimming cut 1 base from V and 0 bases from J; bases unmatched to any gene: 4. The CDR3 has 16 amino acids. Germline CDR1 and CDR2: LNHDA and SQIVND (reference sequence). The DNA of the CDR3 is TGTGCCAGTAGTATAGCGGGACAGGATGCTAACTATGGCTACACCTTC. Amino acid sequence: CASSIAGQDANYGYTF.

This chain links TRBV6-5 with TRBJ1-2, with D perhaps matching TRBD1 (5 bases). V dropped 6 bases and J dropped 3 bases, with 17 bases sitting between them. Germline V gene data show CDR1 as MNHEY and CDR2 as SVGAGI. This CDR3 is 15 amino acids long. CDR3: CASRIAGGGYYGYTF. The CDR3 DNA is TGTGCCAGCAGAATCGCTGGGGGGGGATACTATGGCTACACCTTC.

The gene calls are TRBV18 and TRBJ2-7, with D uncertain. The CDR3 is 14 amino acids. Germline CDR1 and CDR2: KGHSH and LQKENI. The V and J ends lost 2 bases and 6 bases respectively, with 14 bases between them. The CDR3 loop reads CASSPIMGPGEQYF. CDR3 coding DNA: TGTGCCAGCTCACCAATAATGGGCCCCGGCGAGCAGTACTTC.

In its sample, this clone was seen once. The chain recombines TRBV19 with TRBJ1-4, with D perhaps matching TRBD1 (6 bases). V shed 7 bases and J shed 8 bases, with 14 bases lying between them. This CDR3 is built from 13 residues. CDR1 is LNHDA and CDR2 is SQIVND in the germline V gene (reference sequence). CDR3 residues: CASTVQGSEKLFF. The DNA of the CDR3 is TGTGCCAGTACGGTACAGGGAAGCGAAAAACTGTTTTTT.

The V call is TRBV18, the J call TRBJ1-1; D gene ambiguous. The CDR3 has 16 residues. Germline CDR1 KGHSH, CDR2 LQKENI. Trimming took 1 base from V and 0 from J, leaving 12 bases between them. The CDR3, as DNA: TGTGCCAGCTCACCACTCGACATCGGCATGAACACTGAAGCTTTCTTT. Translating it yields CASSPLDIGMNTEAFF.

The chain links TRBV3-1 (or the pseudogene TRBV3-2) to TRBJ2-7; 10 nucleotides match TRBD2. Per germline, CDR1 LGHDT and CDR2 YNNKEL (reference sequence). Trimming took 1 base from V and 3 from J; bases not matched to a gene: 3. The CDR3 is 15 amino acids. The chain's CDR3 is CASSQGAGGFYEQYF. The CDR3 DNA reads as TGTGCCAGCAGCCAAGGAGCGGGGGGGTTCTACGAGCAGTACTTC.

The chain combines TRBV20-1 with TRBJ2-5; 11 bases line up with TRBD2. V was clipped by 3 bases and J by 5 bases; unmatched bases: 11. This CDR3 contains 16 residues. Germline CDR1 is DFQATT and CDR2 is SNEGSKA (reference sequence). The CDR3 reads CSASPTSGALRETQYF. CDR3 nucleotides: TGCAGTGCTAGTCCGACTAGCGGGGCCCTCAGGGAGACCCAGTACTTC.

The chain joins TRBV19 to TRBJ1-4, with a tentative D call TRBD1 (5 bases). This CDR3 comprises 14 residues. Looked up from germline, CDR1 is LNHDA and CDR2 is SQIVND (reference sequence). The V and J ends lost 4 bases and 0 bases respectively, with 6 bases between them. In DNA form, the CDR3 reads TGTGCCAGTAGTAGGGGGGCAACTAATGAAAAACTGTTTTTT. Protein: CASSRGATNEKLFF.

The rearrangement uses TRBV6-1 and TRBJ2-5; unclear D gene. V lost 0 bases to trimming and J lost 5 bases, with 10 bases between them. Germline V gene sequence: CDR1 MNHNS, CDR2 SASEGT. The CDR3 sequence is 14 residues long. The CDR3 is CASSEARRLETQYF. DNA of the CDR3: TGTGCCAGCAGTGAAGCTAGGCGGCTGGAGACCCAGTACTTC.

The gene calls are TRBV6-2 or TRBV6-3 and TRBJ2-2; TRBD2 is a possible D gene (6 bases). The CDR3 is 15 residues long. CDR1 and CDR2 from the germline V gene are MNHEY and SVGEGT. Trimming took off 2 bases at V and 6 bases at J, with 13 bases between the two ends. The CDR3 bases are TGTGCCAGCAGTTACGGGACTCGGCAGGCCGGGGAGCTGTTTTTT. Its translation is CASSYGTRQAGELFF.

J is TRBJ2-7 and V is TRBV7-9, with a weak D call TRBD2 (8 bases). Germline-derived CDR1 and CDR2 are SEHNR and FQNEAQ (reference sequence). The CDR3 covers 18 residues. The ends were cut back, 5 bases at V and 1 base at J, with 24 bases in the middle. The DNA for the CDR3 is TGTGCCAGCAGCCGGGGGGGAGGTTCCGGGACAGCTTCCTACGAGCAGTACTTC. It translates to CASSRGGGSGTASYEQYF.

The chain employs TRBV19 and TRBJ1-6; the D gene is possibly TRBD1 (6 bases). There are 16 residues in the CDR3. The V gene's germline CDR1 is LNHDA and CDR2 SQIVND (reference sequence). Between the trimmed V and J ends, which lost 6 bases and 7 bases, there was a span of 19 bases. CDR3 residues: CASSRSGGGGNSPLHF. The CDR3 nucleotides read TGTGCCAGTAGCCGAAGTGGAGGGGGAGGGAATTCACCCCTCCACTTT.

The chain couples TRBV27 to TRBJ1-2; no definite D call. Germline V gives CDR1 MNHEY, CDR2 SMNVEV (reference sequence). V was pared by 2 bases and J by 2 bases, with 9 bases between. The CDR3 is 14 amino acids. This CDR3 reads CASSLGPGNYGYTF. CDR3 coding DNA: TGTGCCAGCAGTTTAGGACCCGGGAACTATGGCTACACCTTC.

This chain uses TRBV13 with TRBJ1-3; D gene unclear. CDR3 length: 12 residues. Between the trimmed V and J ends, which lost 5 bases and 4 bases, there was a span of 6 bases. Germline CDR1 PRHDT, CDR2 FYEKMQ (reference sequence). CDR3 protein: CASSQTGNTIYF. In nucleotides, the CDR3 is TGTGCCAGCAGCCAGACAGGAAACACCATATATTTT.

CDR3 protein: CAVGIRGDYEQYF. The CDR3 nucleotides read TGTGCCGTTGGCATTCGGGGGGACTACGAGCAGTACTTC. The V gene is TRBV19, the J gene TRBJ2-7, with TRBD2 identical over 7 bases. V shed 11 bases and J 3 bases; nucleotides not matched to a gene: 10. Germline-derived CDR1 and CDR2 are LNHDA and SQIVND (reference sequence). This CDR3 is 13 amino acids long.

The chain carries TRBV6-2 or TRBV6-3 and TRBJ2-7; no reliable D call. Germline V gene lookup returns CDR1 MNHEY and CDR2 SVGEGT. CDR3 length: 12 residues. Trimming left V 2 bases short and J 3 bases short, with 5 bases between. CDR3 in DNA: TGTGCCAGCAGTTACAGTTACTACGAGCAGTACTTC. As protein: CASSYSYYEQYF.

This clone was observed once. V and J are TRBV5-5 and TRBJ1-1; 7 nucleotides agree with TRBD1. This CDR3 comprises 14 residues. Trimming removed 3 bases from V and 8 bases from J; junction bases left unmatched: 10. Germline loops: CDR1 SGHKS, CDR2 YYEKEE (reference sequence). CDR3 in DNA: TGTGCCAGCAGCTCGGGGAACCGGGACAGCGAAGCTTTCTTT. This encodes CASSSGNRDSEAFF. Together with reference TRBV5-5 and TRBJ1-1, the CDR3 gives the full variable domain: DAGVTQSPTHLIKTRGQQVTLRCSPISGHKSVSWYQQVLGQGPQFIFQYYEKEERGRGNFPDRFSARQFPNYSSELNVNALLLGDSALYLCASSSGNRDSEAFFGQGTRLTVV.

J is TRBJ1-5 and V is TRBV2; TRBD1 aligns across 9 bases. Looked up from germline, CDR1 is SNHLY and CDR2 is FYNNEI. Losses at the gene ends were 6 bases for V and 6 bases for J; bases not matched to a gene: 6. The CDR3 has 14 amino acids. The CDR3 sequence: CASSLRQGVQPQHF. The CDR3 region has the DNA TGTGCCAGCAGCCTACGACAGGGGGTTCAGCCCCAGCATTTT.

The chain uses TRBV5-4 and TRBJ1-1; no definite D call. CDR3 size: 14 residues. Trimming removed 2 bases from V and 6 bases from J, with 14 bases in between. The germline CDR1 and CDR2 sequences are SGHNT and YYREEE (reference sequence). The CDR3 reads CASSFTLVDAEAFF. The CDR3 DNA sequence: TGTGCCAGCAGCTTCACCTTAGTAGACGCTGAAGCTTTCTTT. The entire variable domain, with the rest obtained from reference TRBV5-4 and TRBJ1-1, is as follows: ETGVTQSPTHLIKTRGQQVTLRCSSQSGHNTVSWYQQALGQGPQFIFQYYREEENGRGNFPPRFSGLQFPNYSSELNVNALELDDSALYLCASSFTLVDAEAFFGQGTRLTVV.

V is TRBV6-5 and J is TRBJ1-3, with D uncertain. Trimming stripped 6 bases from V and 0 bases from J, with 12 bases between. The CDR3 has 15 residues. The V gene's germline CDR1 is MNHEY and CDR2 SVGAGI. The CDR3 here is CASSLGLLSGNTIYF. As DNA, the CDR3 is TGTGCCAGCAGCCTCGGACTGCTCTCTGGAAACACCATATATTTT.

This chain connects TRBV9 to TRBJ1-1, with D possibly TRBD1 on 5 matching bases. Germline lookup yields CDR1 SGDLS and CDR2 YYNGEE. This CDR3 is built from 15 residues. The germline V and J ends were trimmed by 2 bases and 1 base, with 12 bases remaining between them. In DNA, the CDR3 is TGTGCCAGCAGCGTCACGAAGGGGAGGAACACTGAAGCTTTCTTT. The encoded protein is CASSVTKGRNTEAFF.

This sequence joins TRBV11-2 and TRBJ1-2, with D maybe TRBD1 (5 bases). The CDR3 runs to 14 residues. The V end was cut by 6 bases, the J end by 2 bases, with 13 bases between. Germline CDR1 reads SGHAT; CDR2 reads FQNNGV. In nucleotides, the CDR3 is TGTGCCAGCAGGACCCTGGGACGGAACTATGGCTACACCTTC. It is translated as CASRTLGRNYGYTF.